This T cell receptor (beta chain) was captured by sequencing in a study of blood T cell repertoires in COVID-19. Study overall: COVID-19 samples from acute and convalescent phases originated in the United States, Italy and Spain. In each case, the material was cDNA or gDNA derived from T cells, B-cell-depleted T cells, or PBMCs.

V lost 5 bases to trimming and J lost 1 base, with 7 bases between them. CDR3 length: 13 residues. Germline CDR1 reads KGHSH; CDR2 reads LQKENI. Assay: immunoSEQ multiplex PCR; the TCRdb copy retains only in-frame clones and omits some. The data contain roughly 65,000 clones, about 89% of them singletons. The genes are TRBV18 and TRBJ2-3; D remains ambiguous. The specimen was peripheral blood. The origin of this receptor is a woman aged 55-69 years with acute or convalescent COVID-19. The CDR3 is CASSGRGTDTQYF. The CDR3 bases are TGTGCCAGCTCAGGGCGAGGCACAGATACGCAGTATTTT.